This T cell receptor beta chain appears in the sequencing data of a study of beta chain features in type 1 diabetes. Study results and caveats: Reduced insertions and increased deletions marked VDJ junctions in type 1 diabetes patients. In all four CD4+ subsets, TCRB CDR3 length was significantly, moderately reduced in type 1 diabetes.

CD4+ cells of the naive, central memory, regulatory and stem cell-like memory types were sorted via CD45RO/CCR7/CD25/CD127/CD95/CD27. This clone was recorded a few times. Its target is not known. V dropped 2 bases and J dropped 1; count of bases not matched to a gene: 0. There are 14 residues in the CDR3. CDR1 and CDR2 from the germline V gene are MNHEY and SVGAGI. Expressed TCRB transcripts were sequenced after all isolated RNA was converted to cDNA. Data came from immunoSEQ multiplex PCR; TCRdb stores just in-frame clones and leaves some out. The data hold nearly 700,000 clones, with 13% observed a single time.

The chain is built from TRBV6-5 and TRBJ2-5; 8 bases align to TRBD2. The receptor comes from a man younger than 35 with type 1 diabetes. Material for sequencing was naive CD4+ T cells from blood. Here the CDR3 reads CASSYGLAQETQYF. CDR3 DNA sequence: TGTGCCAGCAGTTACGGACTAGCCCAAGAGACCCAGTACTTC.